Below are 7 T cell receptor beta chains sequenced from a single sample in a study of blood T cell repertoires in COVID-19. The table came from immunoSEQ multiplex PCR; TCRdb's copy has only in-frame clones and leaves some out. Counted here are hundreds of thousands of clones, nearly 90% occurring once; the ten biggest clones make up roughly 1%. What was sequenced was peripheral blood. The receptors originated from a woman in her forties with COVID-19, enrolled during active disease.

The table lists this clone with a count of one. V gene TRBV7-2 combines with J gene TRBJ2-2; possible D gene TRBD1, 6 bases. This CDR3 has 17 residues. V lost 5 bases and J lost 6, with 22 bases in between. CDR1 and CDR2 from the germline V gene are SGHTA and FQGNSA. The CDR3 loop is CASSIPSTGMNPGELFF. In DNA, the CDR3 is TGTGCCAGCAGCATACCTTCCACAGGGATGAATCCCGGGGAGCTGTTTTTT.

The chain joins TRBV29-1 to TRBJ1-5, with TRBD1 as a possible D gene (5 bases). The CDR3 runs to 14 residues. Germline V gives CDR1 SQVTM, CDR2 ANQGSEA. V was cut by 6 bases and J by 2 bases, with 14 bases left in between. The CDR3 region is CSVRTGNGNQPQHF. The CDR3 DNA sequence: TGCAGCGTCCGAACAGGCAATGGCAATCAGCCCCAGCATTTT.

This clone was picked up one time. V is TRBV28 and J is TRBJ2-2, with a possible D match to TRBD2 (5 bases). The germline gives CDR1 MDHEN, CDR2 SYDVKM. V shed 0 bases and J shed 5 bases, with 16 bases lying between them. This CDR3 has 17 residues. CDR3 sequence reads: CASSLWGIGGGTGELFF. The CDR3 coding sequence is TGTGCCAGCAGTTTATGGGGGATCGGCGGCGGGACCGGGGAGCTGTTTTTT.

This rearrangement joins TRBV5-4 to TRBJ1-1, with D possibly matching TRBD1 (5 bases). V was cut by 2 bases and J by 1 base, with 9 bases left in between. The CDR3 is made up of 14 amino acids. Germline V gene data show CDR1 as SGHNT and CDR2 as YYREEE (reference sequence). The CDR3 bases are TGTGCCAGCAGCTTATGGCAGGGGAACACTGAAGCTTTCTTT. Encoded protein: CASSLWQGNTEAFF. Using reference TRBV5-4 and TRBJ1-1 for the parts outside the CDR3, the full variable domain is ETGVTQSPTHLIKTRGQQVTLRCSSQSGHNTVSWYQQALGQGPQFIFQYYREEENGRGNFPPRFSGLQFPNYSSELNVNALELDDSALYLCASSLWQGNTEAFFGQGTRLTVV.

The chain recombines TRBV7-6 with TRBJ1-1, with D maybe TRBD1 (6 bases). The CDR3 totals 15 residues. The V gene's germline CDR1 is SGHVS and CDR2 FNYEAQ. The germline V and J ends were trimmed by 3 bases and 2 bases, with 13 bases remaining between them. CDR3: CASSFSGQPNTEAFF. As DNA, the CDR3 is TGTGCCAGCAGCTTCTCTGGACAGCCTAACACTGAAGCTTTCTTT. Together with reference TRBV7-6 and TRBJ1-1, the CDR3 gives the full variable domain: GAGVSQSPRYKVTKRGQDVALRCDPISGHVSLYWYRQALGQGPEFLTYFNYEAQQDKSGLPNDRFSAERPEGSISTLTIQRTEQRDSAMYRCASSFSGQPNTEAFFGQGTRLTVV.

The V gene is TRBV6-6, the J gene TRBJ2-2, with 7 bases matching TRBD2. J gave up 7 bases and V 0 bases, and 5 bases lay outside the gene matches. Germline-derived CDR1 and CDR2 are MNHNY and SVGAGI (reference sequence). This CDR3 has 15 amino acids. The CDR3 here is CASSYSPGLLGELFF. The CDR3 coding sequence is TGTGCCAGCAGTTACTCACCGGGACTACTCGGGGAGCTGTTTTTT.

The chain carries TRBV7-3 and TRBJ2-5, with 9 bases that match TRBD1. Trimming took 4 bases from V and 5 from J; bases not matched to a gene: 8. Germline V CDR1 and CDR2: SGHTA, FQGTGA. The CDR3 contains 15 residues. Written as DNA, the CDR3 is TGTGCCAGCAGCTCGACAGGGGGTAGAATGGAGACCCAGTACTTC. This gives the protein CASSSTGGRMETQYF.